The rows below give T cell receptor beta chains drawn from one sample of a study of cytomegalovirus exposure and HLA in healthy donors. TCRdb's table, derived via immunoSEQ multiplex PCR, lists solely in-frame clones and lacks some. The sample records about 160,000 clones, about four fifths being singletons. The sample comprised PBMCs. Receptor source: a man aged 30 to 39 in good health and CMV-seronegative. CDR3s include the opening cysteine and the closing phenylalanine or tryptophan. Each record gives: CDR3 DNA, CDR3 protein, D gene, clone size, CDR3 length, J gene, V gene. D genes are given only for firm matches. Size is stated for part of the rows, as once, few or many counts, or as a class when the clone is expanded.

CDR3nt: TGTGCCAGCAGCAAGGCCCAGGGCTTGACTGAAGCTTTCTTT
CDR3aa: CASSKAQGLTEAFF
d_gene: NA
abundance: NA
len: 14
j_gene: TRBJ1-1
v_gene: TRBV21-1

CDR3nt: TGTGCCAGCAGCGTGGGGCAGGGGTCCTATGGCTACACCTTC
CDR3aa: CASSVGQGSYGYTF
d_gene: NA
abundance: NA
len: 14
j_gene: TRBJ1-2
v_gene: TRBV9

CDR3nt: TGTGCCAGCAGTGAAGGGAGTCTAGCGGTATCCAATGAGCAGTTCTTC
CDR3aa: CASSEGSLAVSNEQFF
d_gene: TRBD2
abundance: NA
len: 16
j_gene: TRBJ2-1
v_gene: TRBV6-1

CDR3nt: TGTGCCAGCAGCTTGGTGGAGGGGGCTTTTGGAAACACCATATATTTT
CDR3aa: CASSLVEGAFGNTIYF
d_gene: TRBD1
abundance: NA
len: 16
j_gene: TRBJ1-3
v_gene: TRBV5-6

CDR3nt: TGCGCCAGCAGCCCTCGGGCTAGCGGGGTAGCAGATACGCAGTATTTT
CDR3aa: CASSPRASGVADTQYF
d_gene: TRBD2
abundance: NA
len: 16
j_gene: TRBJ2-3
v_gene: TRBV5-1

CDR3nt: TGTGCCAGCAGTCAACCGGGACAGGGTTATGAAAAACTGTTTTTT
CDR3aa: CASSQPGQGYEKLFF
d_gene: TRBD1
abundance: NA
len: 15
j_gene: TRBJ1-4
v_gene: TRBV7-9

CDR3nt: TGTGCCAGCAGCTTAGAGCGTAACTATGGCTACACCTTC
CDR3aa: CASSLERNYGYTF
d_gene: NA
abundance: NA
len: 13
j_gene: TRBJ1-2
v_gene: TRBV7-9

CDR3nt: TGTGCCAGCAGCTTTGGGGAGGCTGGAAACACCATATATTTT
CDR3aa: CASSFGEAGNTIYF
d_gene: NA
abundance: NA
len: 14
j_gene: TRBJ1-3
v_gene: TRBV5-5

CDR3nt: TGTGCCAGCTCACCAACTACAGGGTCCCCCCCTGAAGCTTTCTTT
CDR3aa: CASSPTTGSPPEAFF
d_gene: NA
abundance: NA
len: 15
j_gene: TRBJ1-1
v_gene: TRBV18

CDR3nt: TGTGCCATCCGGGGGGCCGACTCTGGAAACACCATATATTTT
CDR3aa: CAIRGADSGNTIYF
d_gene: NA
abundance: NA
len: 14
j_gene: TRBJ1-3
v_gene: TRBV7-6

CDR3nt: TGTGCCAGCAGCTTGGCCCTCGGGGGCGCGGGACTAAACTATGGCTACACCTTC
CDR3aa: CASSLALGGAGLNYGYTF
d_gene: NA
abundance: few
len: 18
j_gene: TRBJ1-2
v_gene: TRBV5-4

CDR3nt: TGTGCCAGCAGCCCCAGGGGGCGCAACTATGGCTACACCTTC
CDR3aa: CASSPRGRNYGYTF
d_gene: TRBD1
abundance: NA
len: 14
j_gene: TRBJ1-2
v_gene: TRBV5-6

CDR3nt: TGTGCCAGCAAAGGTGACAACCCCTACGAGCAGTACTTC
CDR3aa: CASKGDNPYEQYF
d_gene: NA
abundance: NA
len: 13
j_gene: TRBJ2-7
v_gene: TRBV27

CDR3nt: TGTGCCAGCAGGGGGGGAAACTACGAGCAGTACTTC
CDR3aa: CASRGGNYEQYF
d_gene: NA
abundance: NA
len: 12
j_gene: TRBJ2-7
v_gene: TRBV28

CDR3nt: TGCGCCAGCAGCTTGGACGGGGAAGAGACCCAGTACTTC
CDR3aa: CASSLDGEETQYF
d_gene: NA
abundance: NA
len: 13
j_gene: TRBJ2-5
v_gene: TRBV5-1

CDR3nt: TGTGCCAGCAGCCCTAATGAGCAGTTCTTC
CDR3aa: CASSPNEQFF
d_gene: NA
abundance: NA
len: 10
j_gene: TRBJ2-1
v_gene: TRBV7-7

CDR3nt: TGTGCCAGCAGCCAAGAGGGGGGTACCGAGCAGTACTTC
CDR3aa: CASSQEGGTEQYF
d_gene: NA
abundance: NA
len: 13
j_gene: TRBJ2-7
v_gene: TRBV4-2

CDR3nt: TGTGCCAGCAGCTACGAGGACAGGATAAGCACAGATACGCAGTATTTT
CDR3aa: CASSYEDRISTDTQYF
d_gene: TRBD1
abundance: NA
len: 16
j_gene: TRBJ2-3
v_gene: TRBV14

CDR3nt: TGTGCCAGCAGCCCAGAGGTGGCAGTGAACACCGGGGAGCTGTTTTTT
CDR3aa: CASSPEVAVNTGELFF
d_gene: NA
abundance: once
len: 16
j_gene: TRBJ2-2
v_gene: TRBV7-9

CDR3nt: TGTGCCGCGCCCCTCCTCCCGGGGGGAGGCACAGATACGCAGTATTTT
CDR3aa: CAAPLLPGGGTDTQYF
d_gene: TRBD2
abundance: NA
len: 16
j_gene: TRBJ2-3
v_gene: TRBV6-6

CDR3nt: TGTGCCAGTCCGGGTTGGACTGAAGCTTTCTTT
CDR3aa: CASPGWTEAFF
d_gene: NA
abundance: once
len: 11
j_gene: TRBJ1-1
v_gene: TRBV21-1

CDR3nt: TGTGCCAGCAGCTTGCGCCTTGGCGGGGGGGGCACAGATACGCAGTATTTT
CDR3aa: CASSLRLGGGGTDTQYF
d_gene: TRBD2
abundance: NA
len: 17
j_gene: TRBJ2-3
v_gene: TRBV5-5

CDR3nt: TGCGCCAGCAGACAAACAGGGGGATCCGAAGCTTTCTTT
CDR3aa: CASRQTGGSEAFF
d_gene: TRBD1
abundance: NA
len: 13
j_gene: TRBJ1-1
v_gene: TRBV4-1

CDR3nt: TGTGCCAGCAGCACCGGGGACTCCACAGATACGCAGTATTTT
CDR3aa: CASSTGDSTDTQYF
d_gene: NA
abundance: once
len: 14
j_gene: TRBJ2-3
v_gene: TRBV4-2

CDR3nt: TGTGCCAGCAGCTTATTTGGGGGCGGGGGCTACACCTTC
CDR3aa: CASSLFGGGGYTF
d_gene: NA
abundance: NA
len: 13
j_gene: TRBJ1-2
v_gene: TRBV9

CDR3nt: TGTGCCAGCAGCCGACACCGGGGGATAGAGACCCAGTACTTC
CDR3aa: CASSRHRGIETQYF
d_gene: NA
abundance: NA
len: 14
j_gene: TRBJ2-5
v_gene: TRBV7-9

CDR3nt: TGTGCCAGCAGCCTCATGTTAGGGGGAGTTGGATCACCCCTCCACTTT
CDR3aa: CASSLMLGGVGSPLHF
d_gene: NA
abundance: NA
len: 16
j_gene: TRBJ1-6
v_gene: TRBV16

CDR3nt: TGCGCCAGCAGCTTGGAACAGGGGGCCTCCTATGGCTACACCTTC
CDR3aa: CASSLEQGASYGYTF
d_gene: TRBD1
abundance: NA
len: 15
j_gene: TRBJ1-2
v_gene: TRBV5-1

CDR3nt: TGTGCCAGCAGCTTAGAAGGGGCTAATGAAAAACTGTTTTTT
CDR3aa: CASSLEGANEKLFF
d_gene: NA
abundance: NA
len: 14
j_gene: TRBJ1-4
v_gene: TRBV7-2

CDR3nt: TGCAGCGTTGATGGACAGCAAGAGACCCAGTACTTC
CDR3aa: CSVDGQQETQYF
d_gene: NA
abundance: NA
len: 12
j_gene: TRBJ2-5
v_gene: TRBV29-1

CDR3nt: TGCGCCAGCAGCCAAGTGGCCTTAGGGGCACCCCTCCACTTT
CDR3aa: CASSQVALGAPLHF
d_gene: NA
abundance: NA
len: 14
j_gene: TRBJ1-6
v_gene: TRBV4-1

CDR3nt: TGTGCCAGCAGTTCAACCCCCGGGACAGGGACCTACGAGCAGTACTTC
CDR3aa: CASSSTPGTGTYEQYF
d_gene: TRBD1
abundance: NA
len: 16
j_gene: TRBJ2-7
v_gene: TRBV27

CDR3nt: TGTGCCAGCAGCTTGGCCCCAACAGGTTCACCCCTCCACTTT
CDR3aa: CASSLAPTGSPLHF
d_gene: NA
abundance: NA
len: 14
j_gene: TRBJ1-6
v_gene: TRBV5-4

CDR3nt: TGCGCCAGCAGCCAGGCGGGACTTCCGGAAGCTTTCTTT
CDR3aa: CASSQAGLPEAFF
d_gene: NA
abundance: NA
len: 13
j_gene: TRBJ1-1
v_gene: TRBV4-1

CDR3nt: TGCGCCAGCAGCCCGCAGACCGGGAAAAACGCGAACACCGGGGAGCTGTTTTTT
CDR3aa: CASSPQTGKNANTGELFF
d_gene: NA
abundance: NA
len: 18
j_gene: TRBJ2-2
v_gene: TRBV5-1

CDR3nt: TGTGCCAGCAGTGAGGAGGTGGCCTCCTACGAGCAGTACTTC
CDR3aa: CASSEEVASYEQYF
d_gene: NA
abundance: few
len: 14
j_gene: TRBJ2-7
v_gene: TRBV2

CDR3nt: TGTGCCATAGGGCGGGGATTGGGTGGCTACACCTTC
CDR3aa: CAIGRGLGGYTF
d_gene: NA
abundance: once
len: 12
j_gene: TRBJ1-2
v_gene: TRBV6-5

CDR3nt: TGTGCCAGCGCGGCCTACAATGAGCAGTTCTTC
CDR3aa: CASAAYNEQFF
d_gene: NA
abundance: NA
len: 11
j_gene: TRBJ2-1
v_gene: TRBV2

CDR3nt: TGTGCCAGCAGTGACATTACGGGGGGGCTACGCACAGATACGCAGTATTTT
CDR3aa: CASSDITGGLRTDTQYF
d_gene: TRBD2
abundance: NA
len: 17
j_gene: TRBJ2-3
v_gene: TRBV2

CDR3nt: TGCGCCAGCAGCATATGGGGGGACACCGGGGAGCTGTTTTTT
CDR3aa: CASSIWGDTGELFF
d_gene: NA
abundance: NA
len: 14
j_gene: TRBJ2-2
v_gene: TRBV5-1

CDR3nt: TGTGCTGGGAGTGGGGAAGGTTACGAGCAGTACTTC
CDR3aa: CAGSGEGYEQYF
d_gene: NA
abundance: NA
len: 12
j_gene: TRBJ2-7
v_gene: TRBV5-4

CDR3nt: TGTGCCAGCAGCGTTGGGGACACTTATAGCAATCAGCCCCAGCATTTT
CDR3aa: CASSVGDTYSNQPQHF
d_gene: NA
abundance: NA
len: 16
j_gene: TRBJ1-5
v_gene: TRBV11-2

CDR3nt: TGTGCCAGCAGTGAATCTACGCTCTATGGCTACACCTTC
CDR3aa: CASSESTLYGYTF
d_gene: NA
abundance: NA
len: 13
j_gene: TRBJ1-2
v_gene: TRBV6-1

CDR3nt: TGTGCCATCAGTGGACAAGACACAGATACGCAGTATTTT
CDR3aa: CAISGQDTDTQYF
d_gene: NA
abundance: NA
len: 13
j_gene: TRBJ2-3
v_gene: TRBV10-3

CDR3nt: TGCGCCAGCAGCCAAGATTGGGCTAGCGGGGGAACCTACAATGAGCAGTTCTTC
CDR3aa: CASSQDWASGGTYNEQFF
d_gene: TRBD2
abundance: once
len: 18
j_gene: TRBJ2-1
v_gene: TRBV4-1

CDR3nt: TGTGCCAGTAGTATAGATCATGGGACAGGGGTGGAGCAGTACTTC
CDR3aa: CASSIDHGTGVEQYF
d_gene: TRBD1
abundance: NA
len: 15
j_gene: TRBJ2-7
v_gene: TRBV19